This TCR beta chain was sequenced in a study of cytomegalovirus exposure and HLA in healthy donors. The PCR made use of 60 Vbeta and 13 Jbeta primers. Profiling relied on immunoSEQ multiplex PCR, and the TCRdb table lists in-frame clones only, not all of them. This repertoire comprises fewer than 130,000 clones; its ten largest clones make up 0.59%. Whole-study findings and limits: The classifier reportedly diagnosed cytomegalovirus status with high specificity and sensitivity. There were 150 or so TCR beta chains listed as cytomegalovirus-associated. Among TCR sequences, most were rare, though some public TCRs appeared in many donors. For most subjects, TCR beta sequences were reported to predict HLA-A and HLA-B alleles with accuracy.

There are 14 residues in the CDR3. J lost 10 bases, V lost 4 bases, and 10 bases had no gene match. Germline loops: CDR1 SNHLY, CDR2 FYNNEI. Concerning this clone itself: Its antigen remains unidentified.

The sequence derives from a man over 45 in good health and CMV-seronegative. The sample was PBMCs. The chain recombines TRBV2 with TRBJ2-4, with 7 bases lining up with TRBD1. The CDR3 protein is CASSVSLQTGIQYF. The CDR3 bases are TGTGCCAGCAGTGTTTCCCTCCAGACAGGGATTCAGTACTTC.